The sample holds many counts of the clone carrying this TCR beta chain. These data belong to a study of patients and donors after allogeneic stem cell transplantation. MiXCR, applied by TCRdb to the RT-PCR reads, yields one record per CDR3 protein. Here the sample spans more than 150,000 distinct CDR3 sequences, 24% being singletons. The CDR3 covers 15 residues. The germline CDR1 and CDR2 sequences are SGHNT and YENEEA. V was clipped by 2 bases and J by 1 base; unmatched bases: 3. This sequence originates from a human donor who was either an allogeneic HSCT recipient or a stem cell or donor lymphocyte infusion donor (not recorded which). It is not recorded whose cells these are; they may come from a transplant donor. The V and J genes are TRBV11-3 and TRBJ1-1, with 8 bases identical to TRBD1. Material: blood, either unsorted or a sorted T cell fraction (not recorded which). CDR3 DNA sequence: TGTGCCAGCAGCTTAAACAGGGGGGGGAACACTGAAGCTTTCTTT. Protein product: CASSLNRGGNTEAFF. Using reference TRBV11-3 and TRBJ1-1 for the parts outside the CDR3, the full variable domain is EAGVVQSPRYKIIEKKQPVAFWCNPISGHNTLYWYLQNLGQGPELLIRYENEEAVDDSQLPKDRFSAERLKGVDSTLKIQPAELGDSAVYLCASSLNRGGNTEAFFGQGTRLTVV.